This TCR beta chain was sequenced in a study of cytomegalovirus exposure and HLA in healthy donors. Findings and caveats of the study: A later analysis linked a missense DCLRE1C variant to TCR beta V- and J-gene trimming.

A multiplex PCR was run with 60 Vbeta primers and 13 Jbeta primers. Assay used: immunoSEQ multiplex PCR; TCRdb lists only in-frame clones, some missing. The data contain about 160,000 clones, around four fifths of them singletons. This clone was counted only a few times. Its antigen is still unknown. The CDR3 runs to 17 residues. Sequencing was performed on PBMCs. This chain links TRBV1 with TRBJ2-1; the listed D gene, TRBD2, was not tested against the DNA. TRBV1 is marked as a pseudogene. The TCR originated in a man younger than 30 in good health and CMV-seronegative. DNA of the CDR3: TGCACCAGCAGCCTCTTTTGGGGACTAGCGCGGGCGCATGAGCAGTTCTTC. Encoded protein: CTSSLFWGLARAHEQFF.